This T cell receptor beta chain was sequenced for a study of tumor T cells in aggressive B-cell lymphoma. Repertoires were generated with immunoSEQ multiplex PCR, while TCRdb's copy carries only in-frame clones and drops some. The repertoire includes thousands of clones, 92% of them detected once, and 6.5% to 8.5% sits in the top ten. The CDR3 is 14 amino acids. V lost 1 base, J lost 4 bases, and 8 bases lay in between. CDR1 is SGHVS and CDR2 is FQNEAQ in the germline V gene. V usage is TRBV7-8 and J usage is TRBJ1-5; D remains unclear. Sequenced sample: tumor tissue. This clonotype was sampled from an adult with diffuse large B cell lymphoma. CDR3 sequence: CASSLGYGNQPQHF. The CDR3 DNA reads as TGTGCCAGCAGCTTAGGGTACGGGAATCAGCCCCAGCATTTT.